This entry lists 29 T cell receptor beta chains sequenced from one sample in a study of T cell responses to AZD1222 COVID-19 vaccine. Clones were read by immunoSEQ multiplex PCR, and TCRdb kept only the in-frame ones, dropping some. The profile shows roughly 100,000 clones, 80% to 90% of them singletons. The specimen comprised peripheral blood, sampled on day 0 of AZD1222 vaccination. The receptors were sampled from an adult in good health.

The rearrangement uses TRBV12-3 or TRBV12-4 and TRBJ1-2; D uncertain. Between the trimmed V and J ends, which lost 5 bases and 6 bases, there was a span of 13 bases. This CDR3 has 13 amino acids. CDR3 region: CASSPAGRNGYTF. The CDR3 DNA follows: TGTGCCAGCAGTCCCGCCGGACGGAATGGCTACACCTTC.

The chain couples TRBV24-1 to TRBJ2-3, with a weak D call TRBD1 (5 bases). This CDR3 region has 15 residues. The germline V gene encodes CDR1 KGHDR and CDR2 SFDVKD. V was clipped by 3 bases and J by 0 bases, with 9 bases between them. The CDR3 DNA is TGTGCCACCAGTGATGGGGCCACTAGCACAGATACGCAGTATTTT. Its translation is CATSDGATSTDTQYF.

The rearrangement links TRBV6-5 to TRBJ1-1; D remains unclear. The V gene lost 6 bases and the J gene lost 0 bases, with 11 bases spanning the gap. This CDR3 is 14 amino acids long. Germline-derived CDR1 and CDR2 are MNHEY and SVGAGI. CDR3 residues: CASSPSVMNTEAFF. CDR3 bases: TGTGCCAGCAGCCCAAGCGTCATGAACACTGAAGCTTTCTTT.

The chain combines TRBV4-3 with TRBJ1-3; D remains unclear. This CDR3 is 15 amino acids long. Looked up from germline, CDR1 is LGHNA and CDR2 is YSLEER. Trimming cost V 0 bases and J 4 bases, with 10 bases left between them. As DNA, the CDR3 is TGCGCCAGCAGCCAAGAGGGCTGGGAAGGAAACACCATATATTTT. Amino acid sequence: CASSQEGWEGNTIYF.

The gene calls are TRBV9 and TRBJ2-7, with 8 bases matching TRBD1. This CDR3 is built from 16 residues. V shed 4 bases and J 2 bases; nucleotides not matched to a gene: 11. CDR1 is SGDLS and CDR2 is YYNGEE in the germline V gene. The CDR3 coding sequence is TGTGCCAGCAGCTCTAAGCAGGGGGCTACCCCCTACGAGCAGTACTTC. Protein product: CASSSKQGATPYEQYF.

The CDR3 here is CASSKTQAFSYEQYF. In nucleotides, the CDR3 is TGTGCCAGCAGCAAAACCCAGGCTTTCTCCTACGAGCAGTACTTC. V usage is TRBV21-1 and J usage is TRBJ2-7; TRBD1, the D gene given by the table, was not confirmed from the DNA. TRBV21-1 is deemed a pseudogene. The CDR3 has 15 residues.

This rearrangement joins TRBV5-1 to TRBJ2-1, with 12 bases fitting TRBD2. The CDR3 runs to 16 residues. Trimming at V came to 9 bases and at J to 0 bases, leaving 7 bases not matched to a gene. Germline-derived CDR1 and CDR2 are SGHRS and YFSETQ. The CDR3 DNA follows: TGCGCCACCACGTTGACTAGCGGGAGCTCCTACAATGAGCAGTTCTTC. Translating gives CATTLTSGSSYNEQFF.

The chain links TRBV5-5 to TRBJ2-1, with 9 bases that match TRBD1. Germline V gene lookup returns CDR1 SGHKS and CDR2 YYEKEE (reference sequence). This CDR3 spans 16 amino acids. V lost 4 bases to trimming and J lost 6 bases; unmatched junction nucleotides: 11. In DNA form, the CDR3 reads TGTGCCAGCAGCACGGTGCAGGGACAGGGCGGCAATGAGCAGTTCTTC. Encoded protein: CASSTVQGQGGNEQFF.

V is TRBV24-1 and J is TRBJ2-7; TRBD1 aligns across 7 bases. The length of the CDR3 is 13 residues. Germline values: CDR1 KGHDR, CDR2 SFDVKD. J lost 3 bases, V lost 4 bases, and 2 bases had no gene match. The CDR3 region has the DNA TGTGCCACCAGTGAGTGGACAGGCTACGAGCAGTACTTC. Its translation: CATSEWTGYEQYF.

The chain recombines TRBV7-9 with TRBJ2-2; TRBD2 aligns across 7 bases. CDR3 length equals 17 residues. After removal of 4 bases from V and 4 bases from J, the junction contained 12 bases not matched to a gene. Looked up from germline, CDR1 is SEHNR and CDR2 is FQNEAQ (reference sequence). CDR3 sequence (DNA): TGTGCCAGCAGCTCCGCTCGAAGCGGGGCCAGCACCGGGGAGCTGTTTTTT. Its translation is CASSSARSGASTGELFF. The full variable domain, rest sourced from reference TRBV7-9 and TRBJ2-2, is DTGVSQNPRHKITKRGQNVTFRCDPISEHNRLYWYRQTLGQGPEFLTYFQNEAQLEKSRLLSDRFSAERPKGSFSTLEIQRTEQGDSAMYLCASSSARSGASTGELFFGEGSRLTVL.

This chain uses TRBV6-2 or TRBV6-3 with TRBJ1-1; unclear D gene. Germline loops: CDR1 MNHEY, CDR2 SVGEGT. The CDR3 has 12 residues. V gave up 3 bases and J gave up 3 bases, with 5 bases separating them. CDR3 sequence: CASSYAYTEAFF. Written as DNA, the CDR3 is TGTGCCAGCAGTTATGCGTACACTGAAGCTTTCTTT.

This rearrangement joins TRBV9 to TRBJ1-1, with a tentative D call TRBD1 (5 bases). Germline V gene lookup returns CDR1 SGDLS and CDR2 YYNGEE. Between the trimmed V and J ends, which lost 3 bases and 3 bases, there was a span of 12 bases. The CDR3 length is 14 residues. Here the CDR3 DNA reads TGTGCCAGCAGCGCCCTAGACAGACACACTGAAGCTTTCTTT. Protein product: CASSALDRHTEAFF. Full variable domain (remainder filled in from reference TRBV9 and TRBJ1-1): DSGVTQTPKHLITATGQRVTLRCSPRSGDLSVYWYQQSLDQGLQFLIQYYNGEERAKGNILERFSAQQFPDLHSELNLSSLELGDSALYFCASSALDRHTEAFFGQGTRLTVV.

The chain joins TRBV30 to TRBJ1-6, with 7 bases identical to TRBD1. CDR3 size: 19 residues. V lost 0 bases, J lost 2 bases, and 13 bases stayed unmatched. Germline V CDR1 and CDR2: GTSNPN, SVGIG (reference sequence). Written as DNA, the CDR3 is TGTGCCTGGAGTGTAACCCCCGACAGGGCCCTTACCTATAATTCACCCCTCCACTTT. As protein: CAWSVTPDRALTYNSPLHF. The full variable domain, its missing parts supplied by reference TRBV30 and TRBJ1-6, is SQTIHQWPATLVQPVGSPLSLECTVEGTSNPNLYWYRQAAGRGLQLLFYSVGIGQISSEVPQNLSASRPQDRQFILSSKKLLLSDSGFYLCAWSVTPDRALTYNSPLHFGNGTRLTVT.

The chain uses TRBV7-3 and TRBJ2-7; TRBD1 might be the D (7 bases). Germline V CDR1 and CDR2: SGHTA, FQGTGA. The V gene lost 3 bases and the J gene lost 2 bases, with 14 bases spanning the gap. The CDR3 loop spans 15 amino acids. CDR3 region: CASSFSSGGPYEQYF. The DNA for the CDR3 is TGTGCCAGCAGCTTTAGTTCAGGGGGGCCCTACGAGCAGTACTTC.

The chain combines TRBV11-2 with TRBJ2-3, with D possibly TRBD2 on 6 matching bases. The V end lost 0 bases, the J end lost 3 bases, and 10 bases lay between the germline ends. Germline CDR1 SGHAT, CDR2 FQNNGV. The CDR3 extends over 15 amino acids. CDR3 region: CASSLDGSGTDTQYF. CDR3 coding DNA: TGTGCCAGCAGCTTAGACGGGAGTGGTACAGATACGCAGTATTTT. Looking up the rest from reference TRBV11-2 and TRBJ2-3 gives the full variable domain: EAGVAQSPRYKIIEKRQSVAFWCNPISGHATLYWYQQILGQGPKLLIQFQNNGVVDDSQLPKDRFSAERLKGVDSTLKIQPAKLEDSAVYLCASSLDGSGTDTQYFGPGTRLTVL.

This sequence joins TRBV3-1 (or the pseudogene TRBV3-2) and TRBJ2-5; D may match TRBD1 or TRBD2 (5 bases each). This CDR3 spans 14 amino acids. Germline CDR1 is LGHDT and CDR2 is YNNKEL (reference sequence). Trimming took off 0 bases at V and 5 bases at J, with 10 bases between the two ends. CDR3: CASSQDRGAETQYF. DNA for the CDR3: TGTGCCAGCAGCCAAGATCGGGGCGCTGAGACCCAGTACTTC.

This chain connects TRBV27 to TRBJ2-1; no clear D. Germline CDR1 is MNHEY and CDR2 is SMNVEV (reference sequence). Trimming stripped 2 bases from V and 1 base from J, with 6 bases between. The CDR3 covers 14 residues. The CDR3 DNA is TGTGCCAGCAGTTTAATTCAGTCCTACAATGAGCAGTTCTTC. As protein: CASSLIQSYNEQFF.

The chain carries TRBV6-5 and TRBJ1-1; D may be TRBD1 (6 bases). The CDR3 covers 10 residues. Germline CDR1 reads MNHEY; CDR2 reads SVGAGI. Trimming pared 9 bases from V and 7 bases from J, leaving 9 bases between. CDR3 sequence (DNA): TGTGCCAGTCCGACAGGTGAAGCTTTCTTT. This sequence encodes CASPTGEAFF.

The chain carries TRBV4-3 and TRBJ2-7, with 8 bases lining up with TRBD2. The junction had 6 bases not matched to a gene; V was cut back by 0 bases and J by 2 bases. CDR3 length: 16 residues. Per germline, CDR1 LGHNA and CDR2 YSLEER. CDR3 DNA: TGCGCCAGCAGCCAAGATCGGGGGGGAGGTCCCTACGAGCAGTACTTC. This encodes CASSQDRGGGPYEQYF.

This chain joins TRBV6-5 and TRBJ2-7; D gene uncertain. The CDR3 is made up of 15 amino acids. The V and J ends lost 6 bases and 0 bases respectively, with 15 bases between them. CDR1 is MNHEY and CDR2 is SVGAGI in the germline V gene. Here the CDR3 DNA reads TGTGCCAGCAGGGGCGCCAGACCGGACTCCTACGAGCAGTACTTC. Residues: CASRGARPDSYEQYF.

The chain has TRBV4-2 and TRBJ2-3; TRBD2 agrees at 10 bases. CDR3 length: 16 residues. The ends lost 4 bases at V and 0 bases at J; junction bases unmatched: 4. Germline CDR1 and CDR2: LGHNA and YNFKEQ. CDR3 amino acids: CASSLGLAASTDTQYF. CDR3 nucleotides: TGTGCCAGCAGCCTAGGACTAGCGGCTAGCACAGATACGCAGTATTTT.

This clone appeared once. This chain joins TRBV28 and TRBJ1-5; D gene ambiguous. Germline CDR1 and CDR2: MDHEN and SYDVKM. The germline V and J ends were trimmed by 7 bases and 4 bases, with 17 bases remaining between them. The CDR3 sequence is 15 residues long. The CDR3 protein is CASTPRVGKNQPQHF. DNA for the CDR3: TGTGCCAGCACCCCGAGGGTGGGGAAAAATCAGCCCCAGCATTTT. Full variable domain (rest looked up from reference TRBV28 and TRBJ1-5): DVKVTQSSRYLVKRTGEKVFLECVQDMDHENMFWYRQDPGLGLRLIYFSYDVKMKEKGDIPEGYSVSREKKERFSLILESASTNQTSMYLCASTPRVGKNQPQHFGDGTRLSIL.

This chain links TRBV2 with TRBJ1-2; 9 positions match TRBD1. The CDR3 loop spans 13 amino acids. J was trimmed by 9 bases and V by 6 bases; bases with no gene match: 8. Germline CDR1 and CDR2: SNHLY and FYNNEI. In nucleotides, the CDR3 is TGTGCCAGCAGCGCGGGACAGGGCTTGAGCTACACCTTC. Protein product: CASSAGQGLSYTF.

CDR3 DNA sequence: TGTGCCAGCAGCGGGGGAGTGGGGACACCCAAGAACACTGAAGCTTTCTTT. Translation: CASSGGVGTPKNTEAFF. The rearrangement joins TRBV9 to TRBJ1-1, with D possibly TRBD1 on 6 matching bases. This CDR3 comprises 17 residues. The germline gives CDR1 SGDLS, CDR2 YYNGEE. V lost 3 bases and J lost 1, with 19 bases in between.

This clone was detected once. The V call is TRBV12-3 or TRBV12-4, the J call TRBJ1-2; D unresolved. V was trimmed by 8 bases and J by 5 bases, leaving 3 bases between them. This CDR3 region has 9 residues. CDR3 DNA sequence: TGTGCCAGCGGTTATGGCTACACCTTC. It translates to CASGYGYTF.

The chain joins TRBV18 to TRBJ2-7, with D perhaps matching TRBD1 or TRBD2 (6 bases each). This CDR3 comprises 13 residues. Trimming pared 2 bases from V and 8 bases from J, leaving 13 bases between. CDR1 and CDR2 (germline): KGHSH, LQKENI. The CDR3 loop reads CASSPAGHLQQYF. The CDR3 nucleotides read TGTGCCAGCTCACCAGCGGGACACCTCCAGCAGTACTTC.

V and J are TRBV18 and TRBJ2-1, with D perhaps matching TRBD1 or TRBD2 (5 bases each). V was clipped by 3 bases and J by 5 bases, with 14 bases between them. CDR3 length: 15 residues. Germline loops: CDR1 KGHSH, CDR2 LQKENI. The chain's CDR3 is CASSPGRPGHNEQFF. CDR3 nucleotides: TGTGCCAGCTCACCCGGTCGCCCGGGGCACAATGAGCAGTTCTTC.

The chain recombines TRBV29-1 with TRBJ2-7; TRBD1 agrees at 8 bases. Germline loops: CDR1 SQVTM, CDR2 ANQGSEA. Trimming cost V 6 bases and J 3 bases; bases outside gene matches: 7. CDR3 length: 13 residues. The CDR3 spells CSVRTGPDYEQYF. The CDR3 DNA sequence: TGCAGCGTCAGGACAGGGCCCGACTACGAGCAGTACTTC.

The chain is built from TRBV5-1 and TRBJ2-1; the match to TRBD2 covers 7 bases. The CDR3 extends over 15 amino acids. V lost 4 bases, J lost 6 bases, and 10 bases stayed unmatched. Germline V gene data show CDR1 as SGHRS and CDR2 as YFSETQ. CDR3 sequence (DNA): TGCGCCAGCAGCGAGGGAGGGCAATCTAGCAATGAGCAGTTCTTC. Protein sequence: CASSEGGQSSNEQFF.